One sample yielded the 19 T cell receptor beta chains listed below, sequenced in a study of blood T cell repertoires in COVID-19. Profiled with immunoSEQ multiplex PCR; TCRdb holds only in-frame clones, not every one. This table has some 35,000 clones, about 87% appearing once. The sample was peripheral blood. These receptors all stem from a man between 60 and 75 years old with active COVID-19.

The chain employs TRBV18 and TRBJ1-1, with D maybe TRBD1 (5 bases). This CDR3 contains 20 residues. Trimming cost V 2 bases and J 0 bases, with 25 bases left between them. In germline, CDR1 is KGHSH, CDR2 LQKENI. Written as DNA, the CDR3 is TGTGCCAGCTCACCAACTTACATTCTTGGGGCTTCTCACATGAACACTGAAGCTTTCTTT. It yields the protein CASSPTYILGASHMNTEAFF.

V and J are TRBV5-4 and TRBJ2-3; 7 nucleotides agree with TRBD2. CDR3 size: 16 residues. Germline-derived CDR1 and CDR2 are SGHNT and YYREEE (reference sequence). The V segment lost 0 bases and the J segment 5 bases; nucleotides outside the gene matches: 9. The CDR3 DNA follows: TGTGCCAGCAGCTTGGGTGCGGGAGTCAGTCAAGATACGCAGTATTTT. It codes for CASSLGAGVSQDTQYF.

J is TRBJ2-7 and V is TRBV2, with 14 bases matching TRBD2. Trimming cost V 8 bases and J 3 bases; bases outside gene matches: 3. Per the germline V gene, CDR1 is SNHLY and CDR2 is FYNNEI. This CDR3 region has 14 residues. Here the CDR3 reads CASGGTSGSYEQYF. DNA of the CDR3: TGTGCCAGCGGGGGGACTAGCGGGAGCTACGAGCAGTACTTC.

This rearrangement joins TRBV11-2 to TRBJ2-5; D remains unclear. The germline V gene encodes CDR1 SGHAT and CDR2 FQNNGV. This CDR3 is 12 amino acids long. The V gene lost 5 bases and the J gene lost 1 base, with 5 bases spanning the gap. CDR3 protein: CASSPFQETQYF. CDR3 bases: TGTGCCAGCAGCCCCTTCCAAGAGACCCAGTACTTC.

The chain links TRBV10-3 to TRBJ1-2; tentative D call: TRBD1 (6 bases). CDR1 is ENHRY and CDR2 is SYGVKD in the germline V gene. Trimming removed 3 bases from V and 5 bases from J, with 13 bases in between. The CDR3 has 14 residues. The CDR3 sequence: CAISERGSEYGYTF. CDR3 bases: TGTGCCATCAGTGAAAGGGGGTCGGAGTATGGCTACACCTTC.

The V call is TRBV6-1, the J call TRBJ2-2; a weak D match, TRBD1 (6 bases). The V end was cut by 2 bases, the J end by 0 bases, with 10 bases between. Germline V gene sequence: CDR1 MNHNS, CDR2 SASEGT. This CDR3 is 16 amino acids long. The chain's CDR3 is CASSERQASNTGELFF. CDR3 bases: TGTGCCAGCAGTGAACGACAGGCTTCGAACACCGGGGAGCTGTTTTTT.

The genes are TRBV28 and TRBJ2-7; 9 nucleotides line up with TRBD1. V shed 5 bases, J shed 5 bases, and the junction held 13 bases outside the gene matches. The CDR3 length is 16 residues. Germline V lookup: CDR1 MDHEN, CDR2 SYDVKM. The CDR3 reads CASSPPSGTGIHEQYF. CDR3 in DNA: TGTGCCAGCAGTCCCCCCTCCGGGACAGGGATACACGAGCAGTACTTC.

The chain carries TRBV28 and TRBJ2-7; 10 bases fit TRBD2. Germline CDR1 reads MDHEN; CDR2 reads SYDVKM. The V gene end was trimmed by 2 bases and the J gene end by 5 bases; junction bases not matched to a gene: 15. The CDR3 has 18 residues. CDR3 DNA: TGTGCCAGCAGTTTACCCAGCGGGAGGGCCGTGCATCACAACGAGCAGTACTTC. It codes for CASSLPSGRAVHHNEQYF.

CDR3 nucleotides: TGTGCCAGCAGTTTAGGCAGGGCGGTCGCAGATACGCAGTATTTT. As protein: CASSLGRAVADTQYF. The rearrangement joins TRBV28 to TRBJ2-3; a possible D gene is TRBD1 (5 bases). Trimming removed 2 bases from V and 4 bases from J, with 13 bases in between. The V gene's germline CDR1 is MDHEN and CDR2 SYDVKM. The CDR3 consists of 15 residues.

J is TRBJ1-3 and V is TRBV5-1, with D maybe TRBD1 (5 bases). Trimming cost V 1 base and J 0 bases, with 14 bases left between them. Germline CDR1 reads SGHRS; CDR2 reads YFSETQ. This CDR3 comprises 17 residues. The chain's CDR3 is CASSLLGLAPSGNTIYF. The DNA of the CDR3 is TGCGCCAGCAGCTTGTTGGGGCTGGCCCCCTCTGGAAACACCATATATTTT.

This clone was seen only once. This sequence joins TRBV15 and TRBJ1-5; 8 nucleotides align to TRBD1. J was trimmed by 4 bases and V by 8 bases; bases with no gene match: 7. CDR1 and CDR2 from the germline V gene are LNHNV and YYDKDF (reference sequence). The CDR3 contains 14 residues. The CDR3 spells CATVGQGDNQPQHF. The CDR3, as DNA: TGTGCCACCGTCGGACAGGGTGATAATCAGCCCCAGCATTTT.

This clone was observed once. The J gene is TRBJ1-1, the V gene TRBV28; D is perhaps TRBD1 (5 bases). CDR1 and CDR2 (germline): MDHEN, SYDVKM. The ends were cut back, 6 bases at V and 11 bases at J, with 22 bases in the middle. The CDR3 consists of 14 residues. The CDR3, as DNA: TGTGCCAGCAGCCCGGGTTTTGGGGCAGCCCCCGCTTTCTTT. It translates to CASSPGFGAAPAFF.

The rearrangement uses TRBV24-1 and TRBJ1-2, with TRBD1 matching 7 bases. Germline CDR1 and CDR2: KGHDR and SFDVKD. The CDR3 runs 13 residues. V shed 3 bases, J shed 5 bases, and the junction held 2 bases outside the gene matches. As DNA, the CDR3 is TGTGCCACCAGTGATGCGACAGGGTATGGCTACACCTTC. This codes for CATSDATGYGYTF.

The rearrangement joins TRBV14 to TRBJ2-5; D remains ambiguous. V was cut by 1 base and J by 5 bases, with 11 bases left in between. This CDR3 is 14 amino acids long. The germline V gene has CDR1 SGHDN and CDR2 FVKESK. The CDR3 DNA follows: TGTGCCAGCAGCCAAGTCCTGTTAGTGGAGACCCAGTACTTC. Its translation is CASSQVLLVETQYF.

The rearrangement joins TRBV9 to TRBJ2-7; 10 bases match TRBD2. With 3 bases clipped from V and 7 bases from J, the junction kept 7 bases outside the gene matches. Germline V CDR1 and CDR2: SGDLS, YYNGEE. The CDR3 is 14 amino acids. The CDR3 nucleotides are TGTGCCAGCAGCGCTAGCGGGAGCGCCCCGGAGCAGTACTTC. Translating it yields CASSASGSAPEQYF.

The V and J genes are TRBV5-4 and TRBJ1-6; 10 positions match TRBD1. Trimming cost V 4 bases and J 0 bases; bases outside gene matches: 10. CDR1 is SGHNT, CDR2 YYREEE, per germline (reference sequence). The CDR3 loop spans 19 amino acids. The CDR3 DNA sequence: TGTGCCAGCAGCCTCCGGGACAGGGGCCCTAGCTCCTATAATTCACCCCTCCACTTT. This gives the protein CASSLRDRGPSSYNSPLHF.

The chain's CDR3 is CASSLSRAWQETQYF. For the CDR3, the DNA is TGTGCCAGCAGCTTAAGCAGGGCGTGGCAGGAGACCCAGTACTTC. The V and J genes are TRBV11-2 and TRBJ2-5, with D maybe TRBD1 (5 bases). Trimming shortened V by 2 bases and J by 5 bases, and 15 bases separated the two germline ends. The germline CDR1 and CDR2 sequences are SGHAT and FQNNGV. CDR3 length equals 15 residues.

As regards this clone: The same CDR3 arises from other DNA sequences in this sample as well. CDR3 bases: TGTGCCAGTGGGGACAGATACTATGGCTACACCTTC. Its translation is CASGDRYYGYTF. The chain recombines TRBV12-3 or TRBV12-4 with TRBJ1-2; 7 bases fit TRBD1. The ends lost 9 bases at V and 3 bases at J; junction bases unmatched: 4. The CDR3 length is 12 residues.

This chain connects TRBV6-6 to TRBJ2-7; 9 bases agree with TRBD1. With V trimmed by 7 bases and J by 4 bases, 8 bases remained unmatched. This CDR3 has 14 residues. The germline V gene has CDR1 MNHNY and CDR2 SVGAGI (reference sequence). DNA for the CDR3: TGTGCCAGCACCCGGACAGGGGAGGGGTACGAGCAGTACTTC. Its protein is CASTRTGEGYEQYF.